These T cell receptor beta chains were read from a single sample in a study of blood T cell repertoires in COVID-19. This table comes from immunoSEQ multiplex PCR, and its TCRdb copy is limited to in-frame clones, with some not included. This sample yields 100,000 or so clones, of which approximately 91% are seen a single time; about 0.89% belongs to the top ten. The sequenced material came from peripheral blood. The receptors come from a man aged 60 to 75 with acute or convalescent COVID-19. The CDR3 runs from the conserved cysteine through the conserved F or W. Fields, in order: D gene, V gene, clone size, J gene, CDR3 DNA, CDR3 protein. D genes are given only for firm matches. Rows may omit the clone size; those that give it use once, few, many or a size class.

d_gene: -
v_gene: TRBV10-1
abundance: -
j_gene: TRBJ2-1
CDR3nt: TGCGCCAGCAGTGGTAGGGGTTCCTACAATGAGCAGTTCTTC
CDR3aa: CASSGRGSYNEQFF

d_gene: -
v_gene: TRBV19
abundance: -
j_gene: TRBJ2-3
CDR3nt: TGTGCCAGTAGTATAGGGGGGGCAGATACGCAGTATTTT
CDR3aa: CASSIGGADTQYF

d_gene: -
v_gene: TRBV6-6
abundance: -
j_gene: TRBJ1-5
CDR3nt: TGTGCCGGGAGGAAAGATAGCAATCAGCCCCAGCATTTT
CDR3aa: CAGRKDSNQPQHF

d_gene: TRBD2
v_gene: TRBV11-2
abundance: -
j_gene: TRBJ2-7
CDR3nt: TGTGCCAGCAGCCCAGCAGCGGGAGGGCCCTACGAGCAGTACTTC
CDR3aa: CASSPAAGGPYEQYF

d_gene: -
v_gene: TRBV10-2
abundance: -
j_gene: TRBJ1-6
CDR3nt: TGCGCCAGCAGTGCGGGGCAGGGGTATTCACCCCTCCACTTT
CDR3aa: CASSAGQGYSPLHF

d_gene: -
v_gene: TRBV14
abundance: -
j_gene: TRBJ2-5
CDR3nt: TGTGCCAGCAGCAATAGTATCCGGGGGGAGACCCAGTACTTC
CDR3aa: CASSNSIRGETQYF

d_gene: -
v_gene: TRBV30
abundance: -
j_gene: TRBJ2-6
CDR3nt: TGTGCCTGGAGCTTTTCTAGTGCTGGGGCCAACGTCCTGACTTTC
CDR3aa: CAWSFSSAGANVLTF

d_gene: TRBD2
v_gene: TRBV6-5
abundance: -
j_gene: TRBJ2-1
CDR3nt: TGTGCCAGCAGTTACTCCAGCGGGAGAAACGGGAATGAGCAGTTCTTC
CDR3aa: CASSYSSGRNGNEQFF

d_gene: -
v_gene: TRBV19
abundance: -
j_gene: TRBJ1-4
CDR3nt: TGTGCCAGTAGGCGAACAGAAGATGAAAAACTGTTTTTT
CDR3aa: CASRRTEDEKLFF

d_gene: -
v_gene: TRBV27
abundance: -
j_gene: TRBJ1-5
CDR3nt: TGTGCCAGCAGTTTAGGCGGGGCCCTCAATCAGCCCCAGCATTTT
CDR3aa: CASSLGGALNQPQHF

d_gene: TRBD1
v_gene: TRBV5-1
abundance: once
j_gene: TRBJ2-1
CDR3nt: TGCGCCAGCAGCTTCCCACGACAGGGGCTAGGGAATGAGCAGTTCTTC
CDR3aa: CASSFPRQGLGNEQFF

d_gene: TRBD2
v_gene: TRBV9
abundance: -
j_gene: TRBJ2-7
CDR3nt: TGTGCCAGCAGCGTAGTTCCAGCGGGAACCGAGCAGTACTTC
CDR3aa: CASSVVPAGTEQYF

d_gene: -
v_gene: TRBV11-3
abundance: -
j_gene: TRBJ1-4
CDR3nt: TGTGCCAGCAGCTTGCAGGGGATGGGTGAAAAACTGTTTTTT
CDR3aa: CASSLQGMGEKLFF

d_gene: -
v_gene: TRBV5-4
abundance: -
j_gene: TRBJ1-3
CDR3nt: TGTGCCAGCAGCCCGGCGGGGGTCTCTGGAAACACCATATATTTT
CDR3aa: CASSPAGVSGNTIYF

d_gene: TRBD1
v_gene: TRBV2
abundance: -
j_gene: TRBJ1-5
CDR3nt: TGTGCCAGCAGTGCCCTTGACAGGGCTCAACAGCCCCAGCATTTT
CDR3aa: CASSALDRAQQPQHF

d_gene: TRBD1
v_gene: TRBV18
abundance: -
j_gene: TRBJ1-1
CDR3nt: TGTGCCAGCTCCCCGAGGGCAGGGGGAGTAATAAACACTGAAGCTTTCTTT
CDR3aa: CASSPRAGGVINTEAFF

d_gene: -
v_gene: TRBV6-6
abundance: -
j_gene: TRBJ1-2
CDR3nt: TGTGCCAGCAGTTACTCGAGCGGCTACACCTTC
CDR3aa: CASSYSSGYTF

d_gene: -
v_gene: TRBV7-3
abundance: -
j_gene: TRBJ1-2
CDR3nt: TGTGCCAGCAGCTTACATCCTCGGGGTAACTATGGCTACACCTTC
CDR3aa: CASSLHPRGNYGYTF

d_gene: TRBD2
v_gene: TRBV6-4
abundance: -
j_gene: TRBJ2-1
CDR3nt: TGTGCCAGCAGTGTACGGGAGGGTCTTCTTGAGCAGTTCTTC
CDR3aa: CASSVREGLLEQFF

d_gene: -
v_gene: TRBV29-1
abundance: -
j_gene: TRBJ1-1
CDR3nt: TGCAGCGTACGGACAATGAACACTGAAGCTTTCTTT
CDR3aa: CSVRTMNTEAFF

d_gene: TRBD2
v_gene: TRBV5-4
abundance: -
j_gene: TRBJ2-1
CDR3nt: TGTGCCAGCGGGGAGACTAGCGGTTACAATGAGCAGTTCTTC
CDR3aa: CASGETSGYNEQFF

d_gene: -
v_gene: TRBV5-1
abundance: -
j_gene: TRBJ2-3
CDR3nt: TGCGCCAGCAGCTTAGCGGGCACTAGCACAGATACGCAGTATTTT
CDR3aa: CASSLAGTSTDTQYF

d_gene: -
v_gene: TRBV2
abundance: -
j_gene: TRBJ1-1
CDR3nt: TGTGCCAGCAGTGTGGGGCCTGACGCGTCTGGTGAGGCTTTCTTT
CDR3aa: CASSVGPDASGEAFF

d_gene: TRBD1
v_gene: TRBV7-2
abundance: -
j_gene: TRBJ1-5
CDR3nt: TGTGCCAGCAGTCGGACAGGGCCCAATCAGCCCCAGCATTTT
CDR3aa: CASSRTGPNQPQHF

d_gene: -
v_gene: TRBV29-1
abundance: -
j_gene: TRBJ1-3
CDR3nt: TGCAGCGTTGGGGCCACGACAGTATCTGGAAACACCATATATTTT
CDR3aa: CSVGATTVSGNTIYF

d_gene: -
v_gene: TRBV20-1
abundance: -
j_gene: TRBJ2-3
CDR3nt: TGCAGTGCTAGTGGCCTAGGGAGGACAGATACGCAGTATTTT
CDR3aa: CSASGLGRTDTQYF

d_gene: -
v_gene: TRBV5-6
abundance: once
j_gene: TRBJ1-2
CDR3nt: TGTGCCAGCAGCTTCGACTTAAGCCCTAACTATGGCTACACCTTC
CDR3aa: CASSFDLSPNYGYTF

d_gene: -
v_gene: TRBV27
abundance: -
j_gene: TRBJ1-3
CDR3nt: TGTGCCAGCAGGGGGACGGGAGGAGGGTCTGGAAACACCATATATTTT
CDR3aa: CASRGTGGGSGNTIYF

d_gene: TRBD2
v_gene: TRBV7-3
abundance: -
j_gene: TRBJ2-2
CDR3nt: TGTGCCAGCAGTCGCGACAGCCTTAGCGGGGACACCGGGGAGCTGTTTTTT
CDR3aa: CASSRDSLSGDTGELFF

d_gene: TRBD1
v_gene: TRBV5-1
abundance: -
j_gene: TRBJ1-2
CDR3nt: TGCGCCAGCAGCCCCCGCACAGGGGACGGGTATGGCTACACCTTC
CDR3aa: CASSPRTGDGYGYTF

d_gene: -
v_gene: TRBV5-6
abundance: -
j_gene: TRBJ1-4
CDR3nt: TGTGCCAGCAGCTTGTTGTCGTTTGTACAGACTAATGAAAAACTGTTTTTT
CDR3aa: CASSLLSFVQTNEKLFF

d_gene: -
v_gene: TRBV6-5
abundance: -
j_gene: TRBJ1-6
CDR3nt: TGTGCCAGCAGACGAAACAGGGATAATTCACCCCTCCACTTT
CDR3aa: CASRRNRDNSPLHF

d_gene: TRBD2
v_gene: TRBV10-3
abundance: -
j_gene: TRBJ2-1
CDR3nt: TGTGCCATCAGTGTTTGGCGGGAGGACCACAATGAGCAGTTCTTC
CDR3aa: CAISVWREDHNEQFF

d_gene: -
v_gene: TRBV11-2
abundance: -
j_gene: TRBJ2-1
CDR3nt: TGTGCCAGCAGCCCACTTAGCAATGAGCAGTTCTTC
CDR3aa: CASSPLSNEQFF

d_gene: -
v_gene: TRBV11-3
abundance: -
j_gene: TRBJ2-3
CDR3nt: TGTGCCAGCAGCTTGGGCGGGTCTAGCCCAGATACGCAGTATTTT
CDR3aa: CASSLGGSSPDTQYF

d_gene: -
v_gene: TRBV7-2
abundance: -
j_gene: TRBJ1-6
CDR3nt: TGTGCCAGCAGCCGGCGACAGATATCTAATTCACCCCTCCACTTT
CDR3aa: CASSRRQISNSPLHF

d_gene: -
v_gene: TRBV4-1
abundance: -
j_gene: TRBJ2-2
CDR3nt: TGCGCCAGCAGCCAAGATCAGACGGGTGTTACCGGGGAGCTGTTTTTT
CDR3aa: CASSQDQTGVTGELFF

d_gene: -
v_gene: TRBV14
abundance: -
j_gene: TRBJ1-4
CDR3nt: TGTGCCAGCAGCCAAGAGGGGGCGCGCGCTGAAAAACTGTTTTTT
CDR3aa: CASSQEGARAEKLFF

d_gene: TRBD1
v_gene: TRBV5-1
abundance: -
j_gene: TRBJ2-7
CDR3nt: TGCGCCAGCAGCATCGGGACAGGGGAAGAGCAGTACTTC
CDR3aa: CASSIGTGEEQYF

d_gene: TRBD2
v_gene: TRBV28
abundance: -
j_gene: TRBJ2-7
CDR3nt: TGTGCCAGCAGTTCTACCTGGCGGGAGCGGCCAACCTACGAGCAGTACTTC
CDR3aa: CASSSTWRERPTYEQYF

d_gene: TRBD1
v_gene: TRBV18
abundance: -
j_gene: TRBJ1-1
CDR3nt: TGTGCCAGCTCACCAATCACAGGGGCCGGCACTGAAGCTTTCTTT
CDR3aa: CASSPITGAGTEAFF

d_gene: -
v_gene: TRBV6-5
abundance: few
j_gene: TRBJ2-7
CDR3nt: TGTGCCAGCAGACCACAGCCCTCCTACGAGCAGTACTTC
CDR3aa: CASRPQPSYEQYF

d_gene: -
v_gene: TRBV5-1
abundance: few
j_gene: TRBJ2-7
CDR3nt: TGCGCCAGCAGCACCCTAGCTACCCCCTACGAGCAGTACTTC
CDR3aa: CASSTLATPYEQYF

d_gene: -
v_gene: TRBV2
abundance: -
j_gene: TRBJ1-4
CDR3nt: TGTGCCAGCAGTGTTCGGGGGGCGGGTGAAAAACTGTTTTTT
CDR3aa: CASSVRGAGEKLFF

d_gene: -
v_gene: TRBV5-4
abundance: -
j_gene: TRBJ1-1
CDR3nt: TGTGCCAGCAGCCCCCGAGGGACAACCCGGAACACTGAAGCTTTCTTT
CDR3aa: CASSPRGTTRNTEAFF